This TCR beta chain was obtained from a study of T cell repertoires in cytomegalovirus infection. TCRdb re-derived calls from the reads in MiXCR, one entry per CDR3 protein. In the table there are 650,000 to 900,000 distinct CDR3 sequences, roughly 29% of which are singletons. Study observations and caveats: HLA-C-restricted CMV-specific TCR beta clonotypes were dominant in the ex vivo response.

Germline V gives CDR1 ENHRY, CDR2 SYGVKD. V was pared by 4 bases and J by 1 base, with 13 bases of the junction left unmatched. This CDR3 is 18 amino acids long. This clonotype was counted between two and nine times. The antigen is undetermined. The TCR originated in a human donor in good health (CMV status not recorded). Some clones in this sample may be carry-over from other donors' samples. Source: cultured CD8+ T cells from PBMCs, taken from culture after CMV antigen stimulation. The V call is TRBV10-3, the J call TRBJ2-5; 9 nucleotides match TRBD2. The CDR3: CAISGRGRVAGVQETQYF. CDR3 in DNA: TGTGCCATCAGTGGGAGGGGGCGAGTAGCGGGGGTCCAAGAGACCCAGTACTTC.